Listed here are 31 T cell receptor beta chains from one sample, sequenced in a study of shared clonotypes between healthy human individuals. Naive CD8 populations comprised CD45RO-negative cells positively selected for CCR7, excluding terminally differentiated effector memory CD45RA+ cells. This table comes from immunoSEQ multiplex PCR, and its TCRdb copy is limited to in-frame clones, with some not included. Counted here are some 740,000 clones, 85% to 95% occurring once; the ten biggest clones make up under 30%. The sequenced material came from naive CD8+ T cells sorted from blood. The receptors originated from a man aged 25 to 40 in good health.

V gene TRBV6-1 combines with J gene TRBJ1-1; D remains ambiguous. V lost 10 bases, J lost 3 bases, and 18 bases lay in between. This CDR3 region has 14 residues. Germline V gene sequence: CDR1 MNHNS, CDR2 SASEGT. CDR3 bases: TGTGCCACCTCTGGTCTCGGCGGACACACTGAAGCTTTCTTT. It codes for CATSGLGGHTEAFF.

The chain recombines TRBV7-9 with TRBJ1-2, with 9 bases fitting TRBD1. Germline CDR1 is SEHNR and CDR2 is FQNEAQ (reference sequence). V shed 4 bases, J shed 7 bases, and the junction held 4 bases outside the gene matches. The CDR3 length is 13 residues. The chain's CDR3 is CASSSDRGLGYTF. In DNA, the CDR3 is TGTGCCAGCAGCTCGGACAGGGGCCTTGGCTACACCTTC.

This sequence joins TRBV27 and TRBJ2-3, with D possibly matching TRBD2 (5 bases). V lost 1 base to trimming and J lost 2 bases, with 10 bases between them. Germline loops: CDR1 MNHEY, CDR2 SMNVEV (reference sequence). There are 15 residues in the CDR3. The CDR3 is CASSLLRGYTDTQYF. CDR3 nucleotides: TGTGCCAGCAGTTTATTGCGCGGGTACACAGATACGCAGTATTTT.

The CDR3 protein is CASRYQETQYF. DNA for the CDR3: TGTGCCAGCAGGTACCAAGAGACCCAGTACTTC. The V call is TRBV14, the J call TRBJ2-5; no reliable D call. Looked up from germline, CDR1 is SGHDN and CDR2 is FVKESK. The CDR3 covers 11 residues. Trimming cost V 6 bases and J 0 bases, with 2 bases left between them. The full variable domain, its missing parts supplied by reference TRBV14 and TRBJ2-5, is EAGVTQFPSHSVIEKGQTVTLRCDPISGHDNLYWYRRVMGKEIKFLLHFVKESKQDESGMPNNRFLAERTGGTYSTLKVQPAELEDSGVYFCASRYQETQYFGPGTRLLVL.

This clone appeared a few times. V usage is TRBV6-6 and J usage is TRBJ2-1, with TRBD2 matching over 10 bases. In germline, CDR1 is MNHNY, CDR2 SVGAGI (reference sequence). The length of the CDR3 is 15 residues. J gave up 5 bases and V 2 bases, and 3 bases lay outside the gene matches. Here the CDR3 DNA reads TGTGCCAGCAGTTACCTAGCGGGAGCAGACAATGAGCAGTTCTTC. It translates to CASSYLAGADNEQFF.

This clone came up once. The CDR3 is CASSQGRGVRNEQYF. DNA of the CDR3: TGCGCCAGCAGCCAAGGGAGGGGGGTACGGAACGAGCAGTACTTC. The V gene is TRBV4-3, the J gene TRBJ2-7; D assignment may be TRBD1 or TRBD2 (6 bases each). Trimming shortened V by 1 base and J by 5 bases, and 15 bases separated the two germline ends. Germline CDR1 LGHNA, CDR2 YSLEER. The CDR3 is 15 amino acids.

The chain links TRBV9 to TRBJ2-1, with D perhaps TRBD2 (6 bases). CDR3 size: 15 residues. V was cut by 3 bases and J by 4 bases, with 14 bases left in between. Germline assignment: CDR1 SGDLS and CDR2 YYNGEE. Here the CDR3 DNA reads TGTGCCAGCAGCGCGCCGGGACTGGAATACAATGAGCAGTTCTTC. Amino acid sequence: CASSAPGLEYNEQFF. The variable domain in full, completed from reference TRBV9 and TRBJ2-1, reads DSGVTQTPKHLITATGQRVTLRCSPRSGDLSVYWYQQSLDQGLQFLIQYYNGEERAKGNILERFSAQQFPDLHSELNLSSLELGDSALYFCASSAPGLEYNEQFFGPGTRLTVL.

The chain is built from TRBV5-8 and TRBJ2-3; TRBD1 aligns across 8 bases. Germline CDR1 reads SGHTS; CDR2 reads YDEGEE. The CDR3 is 18 residues long. The V segment lost 3 bases and the J segment 1 base; nucleotides outside the gene matches: 13. CDR3 residues: CASSSTQGARGGTDTQYF. As DNA, the CDR3 is TGTGCCAGCAGCTCTACTCAGGGGGCGCGAGGAGGCACAGATACGCAGTATTTT.

J is TRBJ1-3 and V is TRBV21-1. TRBV21-1 is a pseudogene locus. The CDR3 consists of 16 residues. DNA of the CDR3: TGTGCCAGCAGTAAACAGACTGTGGACTCTGGAAACACCATATATTTT. It translates to CASSKQTVDSGNTIYF.

V gene TRBV15 combines with J gene TRBJ2-5; D is unclear. The germline V gene encodes CDR1 LNHNV and CDR2 YYDKDF (reference sequence). V shed 5 bases and J shed 5 bases, with 12 bases lying between them. The CDR3 totals 13 residues. The CDR3 here is CATSSRPGETQYF. The CDR3, as DNA: TGTGCCACCAGCTCTCGGCCCGGGGAGACCCAGTACTTC. The variable domain in full, with the rest retrieved from reference TRBV15 and TRBJ2-5, is DAMVIQNPRYQVTQFGKPVTLSCSQTLNHNVMYWYQQKSSQAPKLLFHYYDKDFNNEADTPDNFQSRRPNTSFCFLDIRSPGLGDTAMYLCATSSRPGETQYFGPGTRLLVL.

The chain carries TRBV14 and TRBJ2-1; D not certain. V lost 1 base to trimming and J lost 9 bases, with 19 bases between them. This CDR3 is built from 16 residues. Germline CDR1 is SGHDN and CDR2 is FVKESK. The CDR3 DNA sequence: TGTGCCAGCAGCCAAGTACCGAGCGTGGTACATATTGAGCAGTTCTTC. Its translation: CASSQVPSVVHIEQFF.

V gene TRBV2 combines with J gene TRBJ2-3; D might be TRBD2 (5 bases). Trimming took off 2 bases at V and 2 bases at J, with 11 bases between the two ends. Germline-derived CDR1 and CDR2 are SNHLY and FYNNEI. This CDR3 has 15 residues. The CDR3 coding sequence is TGTGCCAGCAGTGAATTGGCGGGCCCCACAGATACGCAGTATTTT. The encoded protein is CASSELAGPTDTQYF. The complete variable domain, with remaining parts taken from reference TRBV2 and TRBJ2-3, reads EPEVTQTPSHQVTQMGQEVILRCVPISNHLYFYWYRQILGQKVEFLVSFYNNEISEKSEIFDDQFSVERPDGSNFTLKIRSTKLEDSAMYFCASSELAGPTDTQYFGPGTRLTVL.

This rearrangement joins TRBV19 to TRBJ1-4, with 7 bases matching TRBD1. The CDR3 covers 15 residues. The germline CDR1 and CDR2 sequences are LNHDA and SQIVND (reference sequence). The V and J ends lost 7 bases and 2 bases, in that order; junction bases with no gene match: 7. In DNA, the CDR3 is TGTGCCAGTACCACACCGGGACAGACTAATGAAAAACTGTTTTTT. This translates into CASTTPGQTNEKLFF.

Concerning this clone itself: Other DNA sequences in this specimen translate into the identical CDR3. The genes are TRBV27 and TRBJ2-2; no clear D gene. Trimming left V 2 bases short and J 0 bases short, with 1 base between. CDR3 length equals 13 residues. Germline-derived CDR1 and CDR2 are MNHEY and SMNVEV (reference sequence). The CDR3 is CASSLANTGELFF. CDR3 coding DNA: TGTGCCAGCAGTTTAGCGAACACCGGGGAGCTGTTTTTT.

The chain recombines TRBV5-1 with TRBJ2-7, with D possibly matching TRBD1 (6 bases). The length of the CDR3 is 11 residues. Germline V lookup: CDR1 SGHRS, CDR2 YFSETQ. V shed 4 bases and J shed 4 bases, with 6 bases lying between them. The CDR3 region is CASSQGYEQYF. For the CDR3, the DNA is TGCGCCAGCAGCCAGGGGTACGAGCAGTACTTC.

V and J are TRBV6-1 and TRBJ2-1, with 7 nucleotides matching TRBD2. Germline V CDR1 and CDR2: MNHNS, SASEGT. This CDR3 has 14 residues. The trim removed 6 bases at V and 3 bases at J, leaving 5 bases unmatched. DNA of the CDR3: TGTGCCAGCAGCCCCAGCGGGAACTACAATGAGCAGTTCTTC. It yields the protein CASSPSGNYNEQFF.

This clone showed up just once. The DNA of the CDR3 is TGTGCCAGCAGCCAGCGGGGCAGCAACGAGCAGTACTTC. Protein sequence: CASSQRGSNEQYF. V usage is TRBV7-9 and J usage is TRBJ2-7; 7 nucleotides match TRBD2. Germline V CDR1 and CDR2: SEHNR, FQNEAQ (reference sequence). The trim removed 5 bases at V and 5 bases at J, leaving 6 bases unmatched. There are 13 residues in the CDR3.

The chain couples TRBV9 to TRBJ2-7; D remains ambiguous. The CDR3 is made up of 13 amino acids. V was shortened by 4 bases and J by 2 bases, with 10 bases between the two germline ends. Germline loops: CDR1 SGDLS, CDR2 YYNGEE. CDR3 protein: CASSPSHPYEQYF. DNA for the CDR3: TGTGCCAGCAGCCCCAGTCACCCCTACGAGCAGTACTTC.

The chain carries TRBV25-1 and TRBJ1-1; 8 bases line up with TRBD1. The CDR3 runs to 13 residues. CDR1 and CDR2 (germline): MGHDK, SYGVNS. Trimming cost V 1 base and J 11 bases; bases outside gene matches: 6. CDR3: CASSEWVGQEAFF. The CDR3 DNA follows: TGTGCCAGCAGTGAATGGGTGGGACAGGAGGCTTTCTTT. Full variable domain (missing parts from reference TRBV25-1 and TRBJ1-1): EADIYQTPRYLVIGTGKKITLECSQTMGHDKMYWYQQDPGMELHLIHYSYGVNSTEKGDLSSESTVSRIRTEHFPLTLESARPSHTSQYLCASSEWVGQEAFFGQGTRLTVV.

This clone was found many times. This chain links TRBV4-1 with TRBJ1-5; no clear D gene. CDR1 and CDR2 (germline): MGHRA, YSYEKL. The CDR3 sequence is 12 residues long. Trimming pared 5 bases from V and 4 bases from J, leaving 6 bases between. The CDR3 DNA reads as TGCGCCAGCAGCACGGTAAATCAGCCCCAGCATTTT. It yields the protein CASSTVNQPQHF.

V gene TRBV11-2 combines with J gene TRBJ2-2; 10 positions agree with TRBD2. The CDR3 totals 16 residues. J lost 1 base, V lost 3 bases, and 2 bases had no gene match. CDR1 is SGHAT, CDR2 FQNNGV, per germline. The CDR3 DNA sequence: TGTGCCAGCAGCTTCTCTAGCGGGAGGAACACCGGGGAGCTGTTTTTT. This encodes CASSFSSGRNTGELFF. Full variable domain (rest looked up from reference TRBV11-2 and TRBJ2-2): EAGVAQSPRYKIIEKRQSVAFWCNPISGHATLYWYQQILGQGPKLLIQFQNNGVVDDSQLPKDRFSAERLKGVDSTLKIQPAKLEDSAVYLCASSFSSGRNTGELFFGEGSRLTVL.

This chain links TRBV9 with TRBJ2-1, with D possibly being TRBD2 (6 bases). Deletions cut 0 bases from V and 11 bases from J, with 21 bases between. Germline CDR1 reads SGDLS; CDR2 reads YYNGEE. The CDR3 spans 16 residues. The CDR3 DNA reads TGTGCCAGCAGCGTAGGGGTGGGCGGAGGGACTCAAAAGCAGTTCTTC. This codes for CASSVGVGGGTQKQFF.

V usage is TRBV29-1 and J usage is TRBJ2-1, with 8 bases fitting TRBD1. Germline V CDR1 and CDR2: SQVTM, ANQGSEA. The CDR3 sequence is 15 residues long. Unmatched junction bases numbered 6, after V lost 1 base and J lost 4 bases. The CDR3 reads CSVEGHRGIYNEQFF. The CDR3 coding sequence is TGCAGCGTTGAAGGGCACAGGGGGATTTACAATGAGCAGTTCTTC.

Points on this clone: This specimen includes other DNA sequences encoding the same CDR3. V is TRBV7-9 and J is TRBJ1-5; D not resolved. The V gene's germline CDR1 is SEHNR and CDR2 FQNEAQ (reference sequence). The CDR3 runs to 12 residues. The V end lost 1 base, the J end lost 6 bases, and 4 bases lay between the germline ends. This chain's CDR3 is CASSLGFQPQHF. The CDR3 DNA follows: TGTGCCAGCAGCTTAGGGTTTCAGCCCCAGCATTTT.

This clone has more than one count but fewer than ten. The germline gene is not matched at one end of the junction; a read error may be the cause. The CDR3 is CASTLSGTDNGYTF. The CDR3 nucleotides are TGTGCCAGCACCTTATCCGGGACGGACAATGGCTACACCTTC. V and J are TRBV7-9 and TRBJ1-2, with D possibly TRBD1 on 5 matching bases. There are 14 residues in the CDR3. Germline V gene lookup returns CDR1 SEHNR and CDR2 FQNEAQ (reference sequence).

The CDR3 sequence: CASSLLGIHEQYF. The CDR3 nucleotides are TGTGCCAGCAGTTTATTGGGTATCCACGAGCAGTACTTC. The rearrangement joins TRBV27 to TRBJ2-7; no clear D gene. The length of the CDR3 is 13 residues. Deletions cut 1 base from V and 5 bases from J, with 9 bases between. CDR1 is MNHEY, CDR2 SMNVEV, per germline (reference sequence).

This chain uses TRBV5-1 with TRBJ2-6, with TRBD2 identical over 9 bases. From germline, CDR1 is SGHRS and CDR2 YFSETQ. J gave up 3 bases and V 0 bases, and 4 bases lay outside the gene matches. The CDR3 runs 17 residues. The CDR3 coding sequence is TGCGCCAGCAGCTTGGGGCGCGGGGGGGGTGGGGCCAACGTCCTGACTTTC. Amino acids: CASSLGRGGGGANVLTF.

The chain combines TRBV27 with TRBJ2-7; possibly TRBD1 or TRBD2 for D (7 bases each). The CDR3 sequence is 14 residues long. Germline CDR1 MNHEY, CDR2 SMNVEV (reference sequence). V was pared by 6 bases and J by 9 bases, with 21 bases between. The CDR3 region is CASSPTGAGEGQYF. The CDR3 DNA reads TGTGCCAGCAGCCCCACAGGGGCCGGGGAGGGGCAGTACTTC.

The rearrangement links TRBV6-5 to TRBJ1-1, with unresolved D. Deletions cut 5 bases from V and 3 bases from J, with 7 bases between. In germline, CDR1 is MNHEY, CDR2 SVGAGI. The CDR3 is made up of 12 amino acids. The CDR3 sequence: CASSHQYTEAFF. The CDR3 DNA reads TGTGCCAGCAGTCACCAGTACACTGAAGCTTTCTTT.

This chain joins TRBV4-3 and TRBJ2-7, with a tentative D call TRBD1 (6 bases). Trimming removed 0 bases at V and 0 bases at J, with 12 bases between. The CDR3 covers 16 residues. Germline V lookup: CDR1 LGHNA, CDR2 YSLEER. In DNA, the CDR3 is TGCGCCAGCAGCCAAGATTCGAGAGGGGGCTCCTACGAGCAGTACTTC. Amino acids: CASSQDSRGGSYEQYF.

V gene TRBV29-1 combines with J gene TRBJ2-7; 9 nucleotides match TRBD1. CDR1 SQVTM and CDR2 ANQGSEA come from the germline V gene. The ends lost 3 bases at V and 3 bases at J; junction bases unmatched: 6. The CDR3 length is 14 residues. In DNA form, the CDR3 reads TGCAGCGTTGACGGGACAGGGTTAGGCTACGAGCAGTACTTC. Translation gives CSVDGTGLGYEQYF.